The 29 T cell receptor beta chains given below trace back to one sample, sequenced in a study of blood T cells in healthy people across ages. A second PCR of about 7 to 11 cycles used a sample-barcoded 5' primer and a J-beta primer mix. TCRdb recomputed calls from the 5' RACE reads with MiXCR, one row per CDR3 protein. The table has some 890,000 distinct CDR3 sequences, almost 30% seen once; the top ten hold roughly a tenth. These sequences were also reported in another study, on T cells of mothers and their children.

The sample was blood. These receptors were taken from a woman between 40 and 50 years old in good health.

Many counts were recorded for this clonotype. The rearrangement links TRBV20-1 to TRBJ2-3; D may match TRBD1 or TRBD2 (5 bases each). Germline CDR1 is DFQATT and CDR2 is SNEGSKA (reference sequence). V was cut by 0 bases and J by 6 bases, with 16 bases left in between. This CDR3 contains 15 residues. This chain's CDR3 is CSARDAVLRDDTQYF. The CDR3 DNA sequence: TGCAGTGCTAGAGACGCGGTACTTAGGGACGATACGCAGTATTTT.

The sample holds a few counts of this clonotype. The chain couples TRBV28 to TRBJ1-4, with 7 positions matching TRBD1. The CDR3 spans 12 residues. Germline V CDR1 and CDR2: MDHEN, SYDVKM. V dropped 2 bases and J dropped 10; count of bases not matched to a gene: 1. The CDR3 coding sequence is TGTGCCAGCAGTTTACAGGGGGGAAAACTGTTTTTT. This codes for CASSLQGGKLFF. Full variable domain (remainder filled in from reference TRBV28 and TRBJ1-4): DVKVTQSSRYLVKRTGEKVFLECVQDMDHENMFWYRQDPGLGLRLIYFSYDVKMKEKGDIPEGYSVSREKKERFSLILESASTNQTSMYLCASSLQGGKLFFGSGTQLSVL.

This clonotype was picked up a small number of times. The chain uses TRBV20-1 and TRBJ2-5; 9 nucleotides align to TRBD1. CDR1 is DFQATT, CDR2 SNEGSKA, per germline (reference sequence). CDR3 length equals 14 residues. V was pared by 2 bases and J by 2 bases, with 3 bases of the junction left unmatched. The CDR3 coding sequence is TGCAGTGCTAGATCGGACAGGGGACAAGAGACCCAGTACTTC. Its translation is CSARSDRGQETQYF.

The CDR3 loop reads CASSLSAGTGRHTIYF. The CDR3 region has the DNA TGTGCCAGCAGTTTATCCGCCGGGACAGGGAGACACACCATATATTTT. V gene TRBV28 combines with J gene TRBJ1-3; 9 nucleotides match TRBD1. After removal of 1 base from V and 8 bases from J, the junction contained 9 bases not matched to a gene. CDR3 size: 16 residues. Germline-derived CDR1 and CDR2 are MDHEN and SYDVKM.

The chain recombines TRBV7-3 with TRBJ1-2; D is undetermined. Trimming shortened V by 4 bases and J by 6 bases, and 18 bases separated the two germline ends. The germline V gene has CDR1 SGHTA and CDR2 FQGTGA. The CDR3 is 15 amino acids. CDR3 sequence: CASSSGLETHDGYTF. CDR3 nucleotides: TGTGCCAGCAGCTCGGGTCTTGAAACCCACGATGGCTACACCTTC.

This chain links TRBV3-1 with TRBJ1-2; D not resolved. V was pared by 1 base and J by 8 bases, with 14 bases between. CDR1 is LGHDT and CDR2 is YNNKEL in the germline V gene (reference sequence). The length of the CDR3 is 14 residues. The CDR3 bases are TGTGCCAGCAGCCAAGTAGCCTCCATTGGGGGCTACACCTTC. Translation: CASSQVASIGGYTF.

This clonotype occurred a few times. The chain has TRBV7-9 and TRBJ1-1; D uncertain. Trimming took off 1 base at V and 8 bases at J, with 11 bases between the two ends. The germline gives CDR1 SEHNR, CDR2 FQNEAQ (reference sequence). The CDR3 length is 13 residues. DNA for the CDR3: TGTGCCAGCAGCTTAGGTGGACTTATGGAAGCTTTCTTT. This gives the protein CASSLGGLMEAFF.

The chain has TRBV6-2 or TRBV6-3 and TRBJ2-1, with D perhaps TRBD2 (6 bases). Germline V gene sequence: CDR1 MNHEY, CDR2 SVGEGT. This CDR3 region has 19 residues. V dropped 0 bases and J dropped 4 bases, with 22 bases sitting between them. The CDR3 protein is CASSYSSQQRALAYNEQFF. The CDR3 DNA reads as TGTGCCAGCAGTTACTCGTCCCAACAGCGGGCCTTGGCTTACAATGAGCAGTTCTTC.

For this clonotype: The junction departs from the called germline gene at one end, perhaps through a read error. The chain employs TRBV27 and TRBJ2-1; D is unresolved. This CDR3 is built from 14 residues. Per germline, CDR1 MNHEY and CDR2 SMNVEV (reference sequence). DNA for the CDR3: TGTGCCAGCACCCCAAGTAATAGTTATAATGAGCAGGTCTTC. Protein: CASTPSNSYNEQVF.

This clonotype has a single count. The chain links TRBV6-5 to TRBJ1-1; D not resolved. With 9 bases removed from V and 0 bases from J, the gap between germline ends came to 17 bases. Germline V gene lookup returns CDR1 MNHEY and CDR2 SVGAGI. This CDR3 contains 15 residues. The CDR3 region is CASTLRWQMNTEAFF. CDR3 sequence (DNA): TGTGCCAGTACGCTTCGATGGCAGATGAACACTGAAGCTTTCTTT.

This clonotype was observed at least ten times. The chain couples TRBV15 to TRBJ2-6; D ambiguous. The CDR3 sequence is 15 residues long. V gave up 5 bases and J gave up 0 bases, with 8 bases separating them. CDR1 and CDR2 from the germline V gene are LNHNV and YYDKDF (reference sequence). The CDR3 DNA is TGTGCCACCAGCTCGCGATTCTCTGGGGCCAACGTCCTGACTTTC. Amino acid sequence: CATSSRFSGANVLTF.

The rearrangement uses TRBV6-6 and TRBJ1-2, with TRBD1 matching 11 bases. Germline lookup yields CDR1 MNHNY and CDR2 SVGAGI (reference sequence). J lost 4 bases, V lost 8 bases, and 12 bases had no gene match. The CDR3 extends over 16 amino acids. As DNA, the CDR3 is TGTGCCAGCTTGCCGCCGGGACAGGGGGTATCCTATGGCTACACCTTC. Translating it yields CASLPPGQGVSYGYTF.

As regards this clonotype: One junction end disagrees with the germline gene, perhaps due to a read error. V usage is TRBV7-9 and J usage is TRBJ2-1, with 9 positions matching TRBD2. CDR1 and CDR2 (germline): SEHNR, FQNEAQ (reference sequence). This CDR3 is built from 17 residues. The CDR3 nucleotides are TGTGCCAGCAGCGCCCGACTAGCGGTCAACGTCCACAATGAGCGGTTCTTC. It codes for CASSARLAVNVHNERFF.

This clonotype occurred many times. The chain employs TRBV18 and TRBJ2-7; 10 bases line up with TRBD1. The CDR3 has 15 residues. V shed 2 bases and J 6 bases; nucleotides not matched to a gene: 7. CDR1 is KGHSH, CDR2 LQKENI, per germline. CDR3 sequence: CASSPIAGQGSEQYF. The DNA of the CDR3 is TGTGCCAGCTCACCAATTGCGGGACAGGGGAGCGAGCAGTACTTC.

Turning to this clonotype: An end of the junction does not agree with germline; a read error may underlie this. The chain joins TRBV20-1 to TRBJ2-3; D may correspond to TRBD1 or TRBD2 (6 bases each). Germline V gene data show CDR1 as DFQATT and CDR2 as SNEGSKA (reference sequence). The CDR3 spans 16 residues. CDR3 bases: TGCAGTGCTAGAGATTGGGGGGCCGCCCCCATAGATACGCTGTATTTT. Residues: CSARDWGAAPIDTLYF.

Remarks on this clonotype: Compared with germline, one end of the junction differs, possibly owing to a read error. The chain couples TRBV6-1 to TRBJ2-6; D possibly corresponds to TRBD1 (5 bases). Germline V gene data show CDR1 as MNHNS and CDR2 as SASEGT. There are 13 residues in the CDR3. As DNA, the CDR3 is TGTGCCAGCACCTTAACTGGGGCCAACGTCCTGATTTTC. Amino acids: CASTLTGANVLIF.

V gene TRBV20-1 combines with J gene TRBJ2-1; either TRBD1 or TRBD2 may fit D (5 bases each). The CDR3 spans 15 residues. The V and J ends lost 2 bases and 0 bases respectively, with 11 bases between them. In germline, CDR1 is DFQATT, CDR2 SNEGSKA (reference sequence). The CDR3 spells CSARPSGSSYNEQFF. The CDR3 region has the DNA TGCAGTGCTAGACCCTCAGGGAGCTCCTACAATGAGCAGTTCTTC.

The V and J genes are TRBV2 and TRBJ2-7; D is perhaps TRBD2 (6 bases). The DNA matches TRBJ2-5 better at its end, which makes the J call doubtful. In germline, CDR1 is SNHLY, CDR2 FYNNEI. This CDR3 region has 14 residues. The CDR3 nucleotides are TGTGCCAGCAGGGGAGGATGGGGTAGTCAGACCCAGTACTTC. Its protein is CASRGGWGSQTQYF.

This clonotype has a handful of counts. This chain uses TRBV9 with TRBJ1-6, with no clear D. Germline values: CDR1 SGDLS, CDR2 YYNGEE. V shed 0 bases and J shed 7 bases, with 5 bases lying between them. The CDR3 totals 13 residues. For the CDR3, the DNA is TGTGCCAGCAGCGTAGAGCAGAATTCACCCCTCCACTTT. As protein: CASSVEQNSPLHF.

This clonotype came up many times. The rearrangement joins TRBV7-9 to TRBJ2-5, with 7 bases identical to TRBD2. Germline CDR1 SEHNR, CDR2 FQNEAQ (reference sequence). V gave up 3 bases and J gave up 3 bases; unmatched junction bases: 4. There are 14 residues in the CDR3. The CDR3 loop reads CASSFGTTEETQYF. The DNA of the CDR3 is TGTGCCAGCAGCTTTGGGACTACTGAAGAGACCCAGTACTTC.

Only a few counts were recorded for this clonotype. This chain joins TRBV25-1 and TRBJ2-3, with D unclear. Germline loops: CDR1 MGHDK, CDR2 SYGVNS. The CDR3 loop spans 13 amino acids. Trimming removed 3 bases at V and 1 base at J, with 5 bases between. The CDR3, as DNA: TGTGCCAGCAGTGAGGGTGGCACAGATACGCAGTATTTT. It translates to CASSEGGTDTQYF.

The table lists this clonotype with many counts. The chain joins TRBV7-2 to TRBJ2-3; 9 nucleotides align to TRBD1. V was clipped by 3 bases and J by 6 bases; unmatched bases: 10. Germline V lookup: CDR1 SGHTA, CDR2 FQGNSA. The CDR3 totals 16 residues. CDR3 DNA sequence: TGTGCCAGCAGCTTCTCGGGGACAGGGATACCCGATACGCAGTATTTT. Translated: CASSFSGTGIPDTQYF. Full variable domain (rest looked up from reference TRBV7-2 and TRBJ2-3): GAGVSQSPSNKVTEKGKDVELRCDPISGHTALYWYRQSLGQGLEFLIYFQGNSAPDKSGLPSDRFSAERTGGSVSTLTIQRTQQEDSAVYLCASSFSGTGIPDTQYFGPGTRLTVL.

This clonotype was detected ten times or more. The chain joins TRBV12-3 or TRBV12-4 to TRBJ2-7; D remains ambiguous. This CDR3 comprises 15 residues. The V end was cut by 6 bases, the J end by 1 base, with 16 bases between. DNA for the CDR3: TGTGCCAGCAGCCTAGGGTCCAGGTCTTCCTACGAGCAGTACTTC. Amino acid sequence: CASSLGSRSSYEQYF.

V usage is TRBV20-1 and J usage is TRBJ2-7; tentative D call: TRBD1 (6 bases). V dropped 5 bases and J dropped 1 base, with 12 bases sitting between them. From germline, CDR1 is DFQATT and CDR2 SNEGSKA (reference sequence). CDR3 length: 13 amino acids. CDR3 protein: CSALSRGSYEQYF. CDR3 coding DNA: TGCAGTGCTCTATCCAGGGGATCCTACGAGCAGTACTTC.

This chain links TRBV7-2 with TRBJ2-5; D gene ambiguous. V lost 1 base and J 1 base, leaving 10 bases between the germline ends. The CDR3 sequence is 15 residues long. The germline V gene has CDR1 SGHTA and CDR2 FQGNSA. CDR3 sequence: CASSLGWATQETQYF. The CDR3 DNA reads TGTGCCAGCAGCTTAGGGTGGGCTACCCAAGAGACCCAGTACTTC.

This clonotype was picked up a small number of times. The J gene is TRBJ1-2, the V gene TRBV28; tentative D call: TRBD1 (6 bases). V was trimmed by 10 bases and J by 2 bases, leaving 17 bases between them. The germline gives CDR1 MDHEN, CDR2 SYDVKM. The CDR3 consists of 14 residues. The CDR3 region has the DNA TGTGCCACCTCCGACGACAGGACCAACTATGGCTACACCTTC. Its translation is CATSDDRTNYGYTF.

In DNA form, the CDR3 reads TGTGCCAGCAGTAAACTAGGACAGGGAACCTCCGAGCAGTACTTC. This codes for CASSKLGQGTSEQYF. V gene TRBV6-5 combines with J gene TRBJ2-7; the match to TRBD1 covers 8 bases. CDR3 length equals 15 residues. The ends lost 5 bases at V and 6 bases at J; junction bases unmatched: 12. CDR1 is MNHEY and CDR2 is SVGAGI in the germline V gene.

This clonotype was seen a handful of times. The rearrangement joins TRBV18 to TRBJ1-1; D unresolved. Germline V lookup: CDR1 KGHSH, CDR2 LQKENI. The CDR3 runs 12 residues. Trimming shortened V by 2 bases and J by 7 bases, and 8 bases separated the two germline ends. The CDR3 spells CASSPGRDEAFF. CDR3 in DNA: TGTGCCAGCTCACCAGGACGGGATGAAGCTTTCTTT.

This clonotype has a handful of counts. The chain joins TRBV9 to TRBJ2-3; the match to TRBD1 covers 8 bases. The V gene's germline CDR1 is SGDLS and CDR2 YYNGEE. V gave up 0 bases and J gave up 4 bases; unmatched junction bases: 4. The CDR3 covers 15 residues. CDR3 nucleotides: TGTGCCAGCAGCGTAGTAACAGGGGGATCAGATACGCAGTATTTT. Its translation is CASSVVTGGSDTQYF.